The 9 T cell receptor beta chains listed next were all sequenced from one sample in a study of T cells after yellow fever vaccination. TCRdb processed the 5' RACE reads anew with MiXCR; each CDR3 protein has one entry. The sample carries about 260,000 distinct CDR3 sequences, approximately 12% recorded once. Sample: CD4+ T cells sorted from PBMCs, taken 45 days after the yellow fever booster vaccination. The receptors here all came from a man in his thirties or forties who received the YFV17D yellow fever vaccine.

This clonotype appeared many times. The chain couples TRBV11-2 to TRBJ2-7, with 13 bases that match TRBD2. The CDR3 extends over 16 amino acids. The V gene's germline CDR1 is SGHAT and CDR2 FQNNGV. The ends lost 0 bases at V and 2 bases at J; junction bases unmatched: 1. The CDR3 loop reads CASSLELAGGTYEQYF. CDR3 sequence (DNA): TGTGCCAGCAGCTTAGAACTAGCGGGAGGGACCTACGAGCAGTACTTC.

This clonotype was counted between two and nine times. The chain is built from TRBV3-1 and TRBJ2-1; no firm D call. CDR1 and CDR2 from the germline V gene are LGHDT and YNNKEL (reference sequence). This CDR3 contains 14 residues. Trimming pared 2 bases from V and 12 bases from J, leaving 17 bases between. DNA of the CDR3: TGTGCCAGCAGCCAAATTTTGGCTAACTCTGGGCAGTTCTTC. Amino acid sequence: CASSQILANSGQFF.

V is TRBV20-1 and J is TRBJ2-1; TRBD1 matches at 7 bases. J gave up 4 bases and V 6 bases, and 3 bases lay outside the gene matches. Germline CDR1 reads DFQATT; CDR2 reads SNEGSKA (reference sequence). CDR3 length: 12 residues. The CDR3 loop is CSAETGYNEQFF. The CDR3 DNA follows: TGCAGTGCCGAGACAGGGTACAATGAGCAGTTCTTC.

There are a few counts of this clonotype. The rearrangement links TRBV20-1 to TRBJ1-2; a possible D gene is TRBD1 (5 bases). Germline-derived CDR1 and CDR2 are DFQATT and SNEGSKA (reference sequence). This CDR3 contains 11 residues. The CDR3 is CSFRAFPGYTF. CDR3 bases: TGCTCCTTCAGGGCCTTTCCTGGCTACACCTTC.

This clonotype was seen a few times. The junction does not match germline at one end; this may be a read error. The CDR3 sequence is CSAIDRIRNTEAFF. CDR3 sequence (DNA): TGCAGTGCAATTGACAGGATTCGCAACACTGAAGCTTTTTTT. This sequence joins TRBV20-1 and TRBJ1-1; the D gene is possibly TRBD1 (6 bases). Germline CDR1 and CDR2: DFQATT and SNEGSKA (reference sequence). The CDR3 extends over 14 amino acids.

V gene TRBV5-1 combines with J gene TRBJ2-1; tentative D call: TRBD1 (5 bases). The V gene lost 4 bases and the J gene lost 9 bases, with 23 bases spanning the gap. The CDR3 covers 16 residues. CDR1 and CDR2 (germline): SGHRS, YFSETQ. The CDR3 reads CASSQMSLDKGSEQFF. CDR3 DNA: TGCGCCAGCAGCCAAATGAGTTTGGACAAGGGTAGTGAGCAGTTCTTC.

This clonotype appeared a few times. The CDR3 reads CASTPWGNTEAFF. CDR3 nucleotides: TGCGCCAGCACCCCGTGGGGCAACACTGAAGCTTTCTTT. The chain couples TRBV5-1 to TRBJ1-1; D might be TRBD1 (5 bases). Trimming removed 6 bases from V and 2 bases from J, with 11 bases in between. Germline V gene lookup returns CDR1 SGHRS and CDR2 YFSETQ. This CDR3 is built from 13 residues.

This clonotype has only a few counts. This sequence joins TRBV6-5 and TRBJ2-7; 10 nucleotides line up with TRBD1. CDR1 and CDR2 (germline): MNHEY, SVGAGI. The junction had 4 bases not matched to a gene; V was cut back by 3 bases and J by 2 bases. This CDR3 region has 15 residues. CDR3 in amino acids: CASSYTGQGAYEQYF. The CDR3 nucleotides read TGTGCCAGCAGTTATACCGGACAGGGGGCCTACGAGCAGTACTTC.

Of note for this clonotype: A much more abundant neighbour one base away suggests this may be a read error. DNA of the CDR3: TGTGCCAGCAGTTACTACTACGAGCAGTACTTC. Protein sequence: CASSYYYEQYF. This chain connects TRBV6-2 or TRBV6-3 to TRBJ2-7; D gene ambiguous. Germline-derived CDR1 and CDR2 are MNHEY and SVGEGT. Trimming removed 1 base at V and 3 bases at J, with 1 base between. This CDR3 is built from 11 residues.